One and the same sample provided the 8 T cell receptor beta chains below, sequenced in a study of shared clonotypes between healthy human individuals. CD45RO-negative cells were positively selected for CCR7, leaving out terminally differentiated effector memory CD45RA+ cells. Here immunoSEQ multiplex PCR was the method, and the copy in TCRdb shows in-frame clones only, minus some. The data contain roughly 550,000 clones, nearly 97% of them singletons. The material sequenced was naive CD8+ T cells sorted from blood. The receptors come from a woman aged 25 to 45 in good health.

This sequence joins TRBV9 and TRBJ2-3; possible D gene TRBD1, 6 bases. Between the trimmed V and J ends, which lost 4 bases and 3 bases, there was a span of 15 bases. CDR1 is SGDLS, CDR2 YYNGEE, per germline. The length of the CDR3 is 15 residues. The CDR3 bases are TGTGCCAGCAGCCTACAGGGTGATCGAACAGATACGCAGTATTTT. It yields the protein CASSLQGDRTDTQYF.

The rearrangement uses TRBV10-3 and TRBJ1-1; D is unclear. The CDR3 covers 13 residues. Germline V lookup: CDR1 ENHRY, CDR2 SYGVKD. The ends were cut back, 4 bases at V and 4 bases at J, with 10 bases in the middle. CDR3 nucleotide sequence: TGTGCCATCAGTGGAGTGGGAATCACTGAAGCTTTCTTT. Protein product: CAISGVGITEAFF.

This rearrangement joins TRBV27 to TRBJ2-7; tentative D call: TRBD1 (7 bases). The germline V gene encodes CDR1 MNHEY and CDR2 SMNVEV (reference sequence). This CDR3 has 15 residues. Trimming took off 4 bases at V and 6 bases at J, with 19 bases between the two ends. CDR3 in DNA: TGTGCCAGCAGTTCTCCGACCAGGGGGGTGGGCGAGCAGTACTTC. This sequence encodes CASSSPTRGVGEQYF.

The chain couples TRBV2 to TRBJ2-7; D remains unclear. Trimming removed 3 bases at V and 2 bases at J, with 14 bases between. The CDR3 is 15 residues long. Germline V gives CDR1 SNHLY, CDR2 FYNNEI. The CDR3 protein is CASSDRPFLPYEQYF. CDR3 sequence (DNA): TGTGCCAGCAGTGACCGGCCTTTCCTCCCCTACGAGCAGTACTTC.

The genes are TRBV27 and TRBJ2-3, with 12 bases identical to TRBD2. Per the germline V gene, CDR1 is MNHEY and CDR2 is SMNVEV (reference sequence). V trimming: 5 bases; J trimming: 6 bases; junction bases outside the gene matches: 6. The CDR3 totals 15 residues. CDR3: CASSTTSGSGDTQYF. CDR3 DNA: TGTGCCAGCAGTACGACTAGCGGGAGTGGGGATACGCAGTATTTT.

The rearrangement uses TRBV7-9 and TRBJ2-1; D not certain. Trimming removed 4 bases from V and 0 bases from J, with 19 bases in between. The CDR3 has 18 amino acids. Germline-derived CDR1 and CDR2 are SEHNR and FQNEAQ (reference sequence). The DNA for the CDR3 is TGTGCCAGCAGCTCAAGAGCATTGGGAAGCTTCTCCTACAATGAGCAGTTCTTC. Amino acid sequence: CASSSRALGSFSYNEQFF. Combining the CDR3 with reference TRBV7-9 and TRBJ2-1 gives the whole variable domain DTGVSQNPRHKITKRGQNVTFRCDPISEHNRLYWYRQTLGQGPEFLTYFQNEAQLEKSRLLSDRFSAERPKGSFSTLEIQRTEQGDSAMYLCASSSRALGSFSYNEQFFGPGTRLTVL.

The chain recombines TRBV7-9 with TRBJ2-1; either TRBD1 or TRBD2 may fit D (6 bases each). With 9 bases removed from V and 7 bases from J, the gap between germline ends came to 28 bases. From germline, CDR1 is SEHNR and CDR2 FQNEAQ (reference sequence). The CDR3 is made up of 17 amino acids. This CDR3 reads CASNEGSTRLGGNEQFF. CDR3 sequence (DNA): TGTGCCAGTAACGAGGGGAGCACGAGACTAGGGGGTAATGAGCAGTTCTTC.

The chain combines TRBV9 with TRBJ2-2; the D call may be TRBD1 or TRBD2 (5 bases each). The CDR3 contains 14 residues. Trimming removed 0 bases at V and 6 bases at J, with 9 bases between. CDR1 SGDLS and CDR2 YYNGEE come from the germline V gene. The CDR3 DNA follows: TGTGCCAGCAGCGTAGGAGGGGTCGCCGGGGAGCTGTTTTTT. Amino acid sequence: CASSVGGVAGELFF.